The rows below give T cell receptor beta chains drawn from one sample of a study of CD8 T cells in Susac syndrome. Each CDR3 protein is one row after TCRdb ran MiXCR on the immunoSEQ multiplex PCR reads. Of over 150,000 distinct CDR3 sequences in the sample, about 93% are singletons; the top ten hold 0.099%. Sequencing input: CD4+ T cells from PBMCs. The receptors come from a human donor with Susac syndrome. CDR3s leave out the opening cysteine and the closing phenylalanine or tryptophan.

J | V | CDR3
TRBJ2-2 | TRBV7-7 | ASRKGRSDGELF
TRBJ1-1 | TRBV7-3 | ASSSRGNTEAF
TRBJ2-1 | TRBV12-3/TRBV12-4 | ASTSSSNEQF
TRBJ2-1 | TRBV20-1 | SAPLSLSYNEQF
TRBJ2-3 | TRBV5-1 | ASRLQGFADTQY
TRBJ2-3 | TRBV5-1 | ASSFSGASTDTQY
TRBJ1-1 | TRBV18 | ASSPLVSGSGDTEAF
TRBJ2-5 | TRBV7-9 | ASSLDYRVKTQY
TRBJ1-5 | TRBV4-1 | ASSQELEDYSNQPQH
TRBJ2-3 | TRBV5-1 | ASSLATGADTQY
TRBJ1-3 | TRBV23-1 | ASSQSPHGELANTIY
TRBJ2-7 | TRBV7-9 | ASSSRDRHEQY
TRBJ2-1 | TRBV4-3 | ASSQEIFFGEQF